This T cell receptor beta chain was retrieved from a study of blood T cell repertoires in COVID-19. Study background: Samples taken during acute and convalescent COVID-19 were collected in the United States, Italy and Spain. Sample material is recorded as cDNA or gDNA derived from T cells, B-cell-depleted T cells, or PBMCs.

The length of the CDR3 is 14 residues. CDR1 is SEHNR and CDR2 is FQNEAQ in the germline V gene (reference sequence). With V trimmed by 5 bases and J by 7 bases, 9 bases remained unmatched. Under the authors' procedure: Amplification from reference gene primers served as the basis for estimated nucleated cell counts. The repertoire was sequenced with immunoSEQ multiplex PCR; TCRdb's copy has only in-frame clones and lacks some. V, J and clone size derive from that table, while D and trimming were established from the DNA sequence. The repertoire includes over 130,000 clones, about four fifths of them detected once, and around 2.1% sits in the top ten.

This chain uses TRBV7-9 with TRBJ1-2, with TRBD1 identical over 8 bases. Material for sequencing was peripheral blood. The sequence was collected from a man in his 70s with acute or convalescent COVID-19. The CDR3 region is CASSPSQGASGYTF. DNA for the CDR3: TGTGCCAGCAGCCCCTCGCAGGGGGCGTCTGGCTACACCTTC.